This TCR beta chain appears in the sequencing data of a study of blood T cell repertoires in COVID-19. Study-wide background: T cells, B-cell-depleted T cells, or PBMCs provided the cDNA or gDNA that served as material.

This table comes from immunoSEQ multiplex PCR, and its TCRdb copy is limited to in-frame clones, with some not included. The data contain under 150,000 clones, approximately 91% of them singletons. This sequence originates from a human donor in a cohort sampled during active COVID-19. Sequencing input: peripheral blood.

CDR3 in amino acids: CASSLGAGRNSGANVLTF. The CDR3 DNA reads as TGTGCCAGCAGCTTAGGCGCGGGACGGAACTCTGGGGCCAACGTCCTGACTTTC. V is TRBV11-2 and J is TRBJ2-6, with D perhaps matching TRBD2 (6 bases). CDR1 is SGHAT, CDR2 FQNNGV, per germline. Trimming took off 1 base at V and 0 bases at J, with 13 bases between the two ends. The CDR3 totals 18 residues.